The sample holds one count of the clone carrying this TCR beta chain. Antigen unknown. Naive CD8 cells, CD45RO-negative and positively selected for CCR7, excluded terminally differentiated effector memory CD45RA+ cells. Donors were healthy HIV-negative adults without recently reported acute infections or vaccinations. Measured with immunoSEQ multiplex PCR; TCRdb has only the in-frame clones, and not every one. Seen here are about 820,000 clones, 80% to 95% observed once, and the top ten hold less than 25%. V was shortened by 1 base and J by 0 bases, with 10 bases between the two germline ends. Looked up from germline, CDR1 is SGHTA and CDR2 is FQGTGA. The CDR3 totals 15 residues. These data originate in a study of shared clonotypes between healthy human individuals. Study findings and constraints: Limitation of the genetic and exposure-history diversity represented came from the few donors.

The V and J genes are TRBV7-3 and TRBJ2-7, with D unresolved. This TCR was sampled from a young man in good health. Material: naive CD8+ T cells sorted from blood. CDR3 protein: CASSLSPASSYEQYF. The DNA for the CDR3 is TGTGCCAGCAGCTTAAGTCCGGCGAGCTCCTACGAGCAGTACTTC.